The present TCR beta chain was sequenced within a study of shared clonotypes between healthy human individuals. About the study: In total, the donors were two women and a few men aged 18 to 49.

Free of recent acute infections or vaccinations, the donors were healthy HIV-negative adults. Tens of millions of PBMCs served as the genomic DNA source for unsorted samples. Between the trimmed V and J ends, which lost 6 bases and 0 bases, there was a span of 15 bases. CDR1 and CDR2 from the germline V gene are SGHRS and YFSETQ. There are 16 residues in the CDR3. Genomic DNA of each subset was evenly split across several immunoSEQ plates. Only in-frame clones appear in the TCRdb table, and some are missing; sequencing was by immunoSEQ multiplex PCR. This sample has around 500,000 clones, with around 80% found just once.

This TCR derives from a middle-aged woman in good health. Some clones in this sample may be carry-over from other donors' samples. The sample consisted of PBMCs. This rearrangement joins TRBV5-1 to TRBJ2-2, with D tentatively TRBD1 or TRBD2 (5 bases each). The CDR3 here is CASMGLADANTGELFF. As DNA, the CDR3 is TGCGCCAGCATGGGGCTAGCTGACGCGAACACCGGGGAGCTGTTTTTT.